Sequencing of this T cell receptor beta chain was carried out in a study of OX40 agonist ivuxolimab in advanced cancers. Study at large: In this cohort, patients received ivuxolimab, an agonistic anti-OX40 (CD134) antibody.

CDR1 and CDR2 (germline): SGHDN, FVKESK. CDR3 length equals 17 residues. The V end was cut by 1 base, the J end by 0 bases, with 13 bases between. The assay was immunoSEQ multiplex PCR, and TCRdb's table has in-frame clones only and misses some. The profile covers more than 60,000 clones, with approximately 90% appearing a single time and 0.8% to 1% taken by the ten largest. Patients with a history of autoimmune disease or on systemic immunosuppression were excluded. The sample here was CD4+ or CD8+ T cells sorted from blood, taken in a trial of the OX40 agonist ivuxolimab. This clonotype was sampled from an adult with an advanced solid tumor such as melanoma, head and neck, liver or kidney cancer. The V gene is TRBV14, the J gene TRBJ1-3; D is ambiguous. CDR3 protein: CASSQVTFPVSGNTIYF. CDR3 nucleotides: TGTGCCAGCAGCCAAGTTACCTTCCCTGTCTCTGGAAACACCATATATTTT.